This is a list of T cell receptor beta chains from one sample in a study of cytomegalovirus exposure and HLA in healthy donors. The data were produced by immunoSEQ multiplex PCR, yet TCRdb's version contains in-frame clones alone and is incomplete. Of 100,000 to 150,000 clones in the sample, approximately 80% were seen once. The specimen sequenced was PBMCs. The receptor set was obtained from a human donor in good health. Each CDR3 is given with its conserved first and last residue. A D gene is named only where the DNA matches it firmly. The size field is filled for only some rows; it gives once, few, many or a size class.

TRBV7-6	few	TRBJ1-1	NA	TGTGCCAGCAGCTTAGTAGCAGACCAGAACACTGAAGCTTTCTTT	CASSLVADQNTEAFF
TRBV27	NA	TRBJ1-1	TRBD1	TGTGCCAGCAGTACATACCGGGACAGGGGAGGGAACACTGAAGCTTTCTTT	CASSTYRDRGGNTEAFF
TRBV6-1	NA	TRBJ2-7	NA	TGTGCCAGCAGTGAATCCCGACTAGGCTACGAGCAGTACTTC	CASSESRLGYEQYF
TRBV6-1	few	TRBJ2-7	TRBD1	TGTGCCAGCAGTGATAGGGGGCTGGGCGAGCAGTACTTC	CASSDRGLGEQYF
TRBV21-1	NA	TRBJ1-2	NA	TGTGCCAGCAGCTCCTCGAGACAGTCCGCTAACTATGGCTACACCTTC	CASSSSRQSANYGYTF
TRBV2	NA	TRBJ2-2	NA	TGTGCCAGCAGATCGGACAGAATAGCCGGGGAGCTGTTTTTT	CASRSDRIAGELFF
TRBV4-1	NA	TRBJ2-1	NA	TGCGCCAGCAGCCAAGAGAACTTCGAGCAGTTCTTC	CASSQENFEQFF
TRBV7-9	once	TRBJ1-2	NA	TGTGCCAGCAGCTTCCGGGATATTTATGGCTACACCTTC	CASSFRDIYGYTF
TRBV5-1	few	TRBJ1-5	NA	TGCGCCAGCAGCCCCGAGGGAGGTCTTGGTCAGCCCCAGCATTTT	CASSPEGGLGQPQHF
TRBV19	NA	TRBJ2-6	NA	TGTGCCAGTAGTAGTCGACTTTCTGGGGCCAACGTCCTGACTTTC	CASSSRLSGANVLTF
TRBV7-8	NA	TRBJ2-7	TRBD2	TGTGCCAGCAGCTTCTCCGGACTAGCGGGGTACGAGCAGTACTTC	CASSFSGLAGYEQYF
TRBV19	NA	TRBJ2-3	NA	TGTGCCAGTAGTTTGGCCCAGGGGATTACAGATACGCAGTATTTT	CASSLAQGITDTQYF
TRBV5-1	NA	TRBJ2-7	TRBD2	TGCGCCAGCAGCTCTACTAGCGGGGGCCAAGGCTACGAGCAGTACTTC	CASSSTSGGQGYEQYF
TRBV5-1	NA	TRBJ2-3	TRBD2	TGCGCCAGCAGCCAAAAGCGGGGGGACCCCCCCACAGATACGCAGTATTTT	CASSQKRGDPPTDTQYF
TRBV7-9	NA	TRBJ1-2	TRBD1	TGTGCCAGCAGCTTAGCTGGACAGGGTAACTATGGCTACACCTTC	CASSLAGQGNYGYTF
TRBV27	NA	TRBJ2-1	TRBD2	TGTGCCAGCAGTTTATTGGGGACTAGCTCCAATGAGCAGTTCTTC	CASSLLGTSSNEQFF
TRBV7-6	few	TRBJ2-7	NA	TGTGCCAGCAGCCTCCCCCGGGGGTTTTACGAGCAGTACTTC	CASSLPRGFYEQYF
TRBV6-6	NA	TRBJ1-5	NA	TGTGCCAGCAGTTACAGGGACTCAAGGGTGCCCCAGCATTTT	CASSYRDSRVPQHF
TRBV5-4	few	TRBJ1-2	TRBD1	TGTGCCAGCAGCTTGCCGGGACAGCCCAACTATGGCTACACCTTC	CASSLPGQPNYGYTF
TRBV11-1	NA	TRBJ1-6	TRBD1	TGTGCCAGCAGCTTAGTGGGGACAGAGGATTCACCCCTCCACTTT	CASSLVGTEDSPLHF
TRBV7-2	NA	TRBJ1-2	NA	TGTGCCAGCAGCTTAGGGGGGGACTATGGCTACACCTTC	CASSLGGDYGYTF
TRBV6-1	NA	TRBJ2-7	NA	TGTGCCAGCAGTCCTCTCGACAGATTCTCCTACGAGCAGTACTTC	CASSPLDRFSYEQYF
TRBV27	few	TRBJ2-2	TRBD1	TGTGCCAGCAGTTTATCGAGACAGGGGGGGGCCGGGGAGCTGTTTTTT	CASSLSRQGGAGELFF
TRBV29-1	NA	TRBJ2-5	TRBD1	TGCAGCGTCCGGGACAGGAGTGAGACCCAGTACTTC	CSVRDRSETQYF
TRBV6-6	NA	TRBJ2-7	NA	TGTGCCAGCAATCCCGGGACCTACGAGCAGTACTTC	CASNPGTYEQYF
TRBV11-3	NA	TRBJ2-1	TRBD1	TGTGCCAGCAGCCCAAGACAGGGTTTGGTTGAGCAGTTCTTC	CASSPRQGLVEQFF
TRBV5-4	NA	TRBJ2-5	NA	TGTGCCAGCAGCCTCGGGACTCTCCCGTCGGAGACCCAGTACTTC	CASSLGTLPSETQYF
TRBV7-9	NA	TRBJ1-2	NA	TGTGCCAGCAGCTCAGGCCGACTACGGGTTAACTATGGCTACACCTTC	CASSSGRLRVNYGYTF
TRBV10-3	NA	TRBJ2-1	TRBD2	TGTGCCATCAGTTTTTCTTTGGGTTCGACTAGCGGGGCCTTTATGAGGAATGAGCAGTTCTTC	CAISFSLGSTSGAFMRNEQFF
TRBV7-9	NA	TRBJ1-5	TRBD1	TGTGCCAGCAGCTTAGAGGGGGCGTCCAGCAATCAGCCCCAGCATTTT	CASSLEGASSNQPQHF
TRBV5-6	NA	TRBJ2-7	NA	TGTGCCAGCAGCCCCAAATTTAGCTACGAGCAGTACTTC	CASSPKFSYEQYF
TRBV6-1	few	TRBJ2-4	NA	TGTGCCAGCAGTGGCGGGACCTCTTTTCAGTACTTC	CASSGGTSFQYF
TRBV19	NA	TRBJ1-2	TRBD1	TGTGCCAGTAGTATAATAAAGGGGGCGCGGATGTTCGACTATGGCTACACCTTC	CASSIIKGARMFDYGYTF
TRBV7-9	NA	TRBJ2-7	NA	TGTGCCAGCAGCTTGGCCACCGTAACCTACGAGCAGTACTTC	CASSLATVTYEQYF
TRBV28	NA	TRBJ2-1	NA	TGTGCCAGCCGCTCCACAAGGAGTGAGCAGTTCTTC	CASRSTRSEQFF
TRBV6-5	few	TRBJ1-6	TRBD1	TGTGCCAGCAGTTACTCGAGGACAGGGGAATCACCCCTCCACTTT	CASSYSRTGESPLHF
TRBV27	NA	TRBJ1-2	NA	TGTGCCAGCAGTGCTACCTGGGACACCTATGGCTACACCTTC	CASSATWDTYGYTF
TRBV19	once	TRBJ1-5	NA	TGTGCCAGTAGAGCTGCAAGCGCGCCCCAGCATTTT	CASRAASAPQHF
TRBV18	NA	TRBJ1-6	TRBD1	TGTGCCAGCTCACGGAAGTCACAGGGGGCGCAGGATAATTCACCCCTCCACTTT	CASSRKSQGAQDNSPLHF
TRBV2	NA	TRBJ2-3	TRBD2	TGTGCCAGCAGTTCCAGCGCATCCGGGGGGGGCACAGATACGCAGTATTTT	CASSSSASGGGTDTQYF
TRBV21-1	NA	TRBJ2-1	NA	TGTGCCAGCAGCTCCCGGGGACAGGGGGCATGGTACAATGAGCAGTTCTTC	CASSSRGQGAWYNEQFF
TRBV7-2	NA	TRBJ1-1	NA	TGTGCCAGCAGCTTAAAAGCCTCCGCTTTCTTT	CASSLKASAFF
TRBV6-1	NA	TRBJ2-7	NA	TGTGCCAGCAGTGAATCGAGGGGTGGGCAGGGGTGGCGCGAGCAGTACTTC	CASSESRGGQGWREQYF
TRBV18	NA	TRBJ2-7	TRBD1	TGTGCCAGCTCACAGGGACAGGGGCCCTACGAGCAGTACTTC	CASSQGQGPYEQYF
TRBV10-2	NA	TRBJ2-5	TRBD1	TGCGCCAGCAGCCTGGGACAGCGCGTCGGTGGGACCCAGTACTTC	CASSLGQRVGGTQYF
TRBV21-1	NA	TRBJ2-7	NA	TGTGCCAGCAGCAACGAGACCGGGACTAGGACTGCCAGCTCCTACGAGCAGTACTTC	CASSNETGTRTASSYEQYF
TRBV11-2	once	TRBJ2-6	NA	TGTGCCAGCAGCTTAGGGAGGTGGGGGGATGTCGCTGGGGCCAACGTCCTGACTTTC	CASSLGRWGDVAGANVLTF
TRBV5-4	NA	TRBJ1-2	NA	TGTGCCAGCAGCTTGGGACAGAACTATGGCTACACCTTC	CASSLGQNYGYTF
TRBV9	NA	TRBJ2-4	TRBD1	TGTGCCAGCAGCGCCGGACAGGTCCCCGCCCTAAACATTCAGTACTTC	CASSAGQVPALNIQYF
TRBV13	NA	TRBJ1-6	NA	TGTGCCAGCAGCTTAATCGGGAGCTCCTATAATTCACCCCTCCACTTT	CASSLIGSSYNSPLHF
TRBV10-3	NA	TRBJ2-3	TRBD2	TGTGCCACCTCAGGTAGCGGGGGCACAGATACGCAGTATTTT	CATSGSGGTDTQYF
TRBV5-5	NA	TRBJ2-7	TRBD2	TGTGCCAGCAGGCTAACTAGCGGGGACTACGAGCAGTACTTC	CASRLTSGDYEQYF
TRBV7-9	NA	TRBJ2-7	TRBD1	TGTGCCAGCAGCCGAAGGGATAGGGACAGCCCCTACGAGCAGTACTTC	CASSRRDRDSPYEQYF